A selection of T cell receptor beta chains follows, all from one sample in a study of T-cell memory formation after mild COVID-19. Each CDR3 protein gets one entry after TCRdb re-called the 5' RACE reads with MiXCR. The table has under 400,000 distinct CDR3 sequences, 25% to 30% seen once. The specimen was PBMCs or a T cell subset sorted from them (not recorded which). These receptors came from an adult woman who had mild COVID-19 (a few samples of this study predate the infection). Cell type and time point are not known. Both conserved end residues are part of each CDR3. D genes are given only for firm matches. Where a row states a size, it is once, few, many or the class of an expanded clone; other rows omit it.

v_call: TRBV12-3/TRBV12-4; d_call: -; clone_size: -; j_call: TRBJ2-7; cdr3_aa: CASISDRSPYEQYF; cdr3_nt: TGTGCCAGCATTTCTGACAGGTCGCCCTACGAGCAGTACTTC
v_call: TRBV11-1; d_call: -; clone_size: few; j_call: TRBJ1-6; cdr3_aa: CASSLEPTENSPLHF; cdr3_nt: TGTGCCAGCAGCTTAGAGCCGACAGAGAATTCACCCCTCCACTTT
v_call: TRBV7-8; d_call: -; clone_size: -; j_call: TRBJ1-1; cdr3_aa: CASSLPSLRHLTEAFF; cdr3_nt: TGTGCCAGCAGCTTACCGTCCTTACGACACCTCACTGAAGCTTTCTTT
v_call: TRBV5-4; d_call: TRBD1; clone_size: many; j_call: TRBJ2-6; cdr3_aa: CASSLGQGSGANVLTF; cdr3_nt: TGTGCCAGCAGCTTGGGACAGGGATCTGGGGCCAACGTCCTGACTTTC
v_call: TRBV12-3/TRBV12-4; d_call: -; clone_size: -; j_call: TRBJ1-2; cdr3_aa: CASGRATSMAYTF; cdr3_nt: TGTGCCAGCGGACGGGCAACCTCTATGGCTTACACCTTC
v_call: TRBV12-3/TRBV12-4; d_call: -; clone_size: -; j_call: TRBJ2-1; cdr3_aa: CASSLGVSLNEQFF; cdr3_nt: TGTGCCAGCAGTTTAGGGGTGTCTTTGAATGAGCAGTTCTTC
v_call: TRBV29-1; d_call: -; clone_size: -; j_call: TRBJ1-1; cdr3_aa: CSAQDTNTEAFF; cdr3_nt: TGCAGCGCCCAAGACACGAACACTGAAGCTTTCTTT
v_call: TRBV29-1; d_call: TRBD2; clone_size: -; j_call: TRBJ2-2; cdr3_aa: CSVALAVNTGELFF; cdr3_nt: TGCAGCGTTGCACTAGCGGTGAACACCGGGGAGCTGTTTTTT
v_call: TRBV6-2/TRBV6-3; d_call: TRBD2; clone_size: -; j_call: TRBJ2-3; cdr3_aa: CASRPSGRGTDTQYF; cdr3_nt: TGTGCCAGCAGACCTAGCGGGAGGGGCACAGATACGCAGTATTTT
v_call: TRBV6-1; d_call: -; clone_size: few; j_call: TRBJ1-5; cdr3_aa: CASRVYSNQPQHF; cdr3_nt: TGTGCCAGCAGGGTATATAGCAATCAGCCCCAGCATTTT
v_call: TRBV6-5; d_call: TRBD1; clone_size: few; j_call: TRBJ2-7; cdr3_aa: CASSAPGGVRDEQYF; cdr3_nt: TGTGCCAGCAGTGCTCCAGGGGGCGTACGAGACGAGCAGTACTTC
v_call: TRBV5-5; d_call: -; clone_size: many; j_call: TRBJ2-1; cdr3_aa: CASSFFRQGRDNEQFF; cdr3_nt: TGTGCCAGCAGCTTCTTTAGGCAGGGGCGCGACAATGAGCAGTTCTTC